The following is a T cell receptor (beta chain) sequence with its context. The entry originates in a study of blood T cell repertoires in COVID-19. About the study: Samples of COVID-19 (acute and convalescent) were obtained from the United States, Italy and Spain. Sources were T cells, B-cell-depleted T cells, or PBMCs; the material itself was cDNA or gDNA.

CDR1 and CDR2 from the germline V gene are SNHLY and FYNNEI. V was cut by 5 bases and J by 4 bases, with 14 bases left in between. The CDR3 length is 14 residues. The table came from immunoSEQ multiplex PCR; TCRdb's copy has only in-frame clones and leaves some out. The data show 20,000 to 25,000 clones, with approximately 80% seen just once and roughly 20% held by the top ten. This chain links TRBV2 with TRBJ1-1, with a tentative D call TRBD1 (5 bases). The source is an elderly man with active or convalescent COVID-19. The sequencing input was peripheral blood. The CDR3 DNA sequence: TGTGCCAGCAGTTGGTCTCAGGGATCCACTGAAGCTTTCTTT. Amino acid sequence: CASSWSQGSTEAFF.